Presented here are 5 T cell receptor beta chains from one specimen sequenced in a study of post-analysis software for immune sequencing data. Study results and caveats: About five TRBV segments were more frequent in patients than controls; TRBV5-6, TRBV5-1 and TRBV20-1 belonged to this group.

Prepared TCR beta cDNA libraries contained unique molecular identifiers. One entry per CDR3 protein results from TCRdb running MiXCR on the PCR reads. There are some 800,000 distinct CDR3 sequences in the sample; around 46% occur only once, and 4% to 5% lies in the top ten. These receptors are not linked to any known antigen. What was sequenced was blood. The receptors originated from a girl aged 5 to 17 with multiple sclerosis.

This clonotype was seen a handful of times. The chain couples TRBV29-1 to TRBJ1-2; the D is unclear. V lost 2 bases to trimming and J lost 4 bases, with 11 bases between them. The germline gives CDR1 SQVTM, CDR2 ANQGSEA. The CDR3 extends over 13 amino acids. This CDR3 is CSVEHPEPYGYTF. The CDR3 coding sequence is TGCAGCGTTGAACACCCGGAGCCCTATGGCTACACCTTC.

The chain recombines TRBV20-1 with TRBJ2-7; no firm D call. CDR3 length equals 18 residues. Trimming cost V 1 base and J 2 bases, with 24 bases left between them. Per germline, CDR1 DFQATT and CDR2 SNEGSKA (reference sequence). DNA for the CDR3: TGCAGTGCTAGAGCTATCCATACCGGCGCCCCTCAGGCCTACGAGCAGTACTTC. This encodes CSARAIHTGAPQAYEQYF.

This clonotype was seen a single time. At one end the junction does not follow the germline gene, possibly because of a read error. The rearrangement joins TRBV14 to TRBJ2-1; 9 bases align to TRBD2. The V gene's germline CDR1 is SGHDN and CDR2 FVKESK. The CDR3 runs 16 residues. CDR3 DNA: TGTGCCAGCAACCAAGAGGGACTAGCCTTTGACAATGAGCAGTTCTTC. It encodes CASNQEGLAFDNEQFF.

This clonotype has only one observation. The chain uses TRBV6-2 or TRBV6-3 and TRBJ2-1; D might be TRBD1 (5 bases). This CDR3 comprises 16 residues. The V gene's germline CDR1 is MNHEY and CDR2 SVGEGT. V gave up 6 bases and J gave up 0 bases, with 15 bases separating them. DNA of the CDR3: TGTGCCAGCAGGCGCCAACAGGATGGCTCCTACAATGAGCAGTTCTTC. Encoded protein: CASRRQQDGSYNEQFF.

V gene TRBV20-1 combines with J gene TRBJ2-5; D uncertain. V lost 5 bases and J lost 1, with 14 bases in between. CDR3 length: 14 amino acids. Germline loops: CDR1 DFQATT, CDR2 SNEGSKA (reference sequence). Here the CDR3 DNA reads TGCAGTGCTGCGGCACCGGGCCGCCAAGAGACCCAGTACTTC. Its translation: CSAAAPGRQETQYF.